What follows are 7 T cell receptor beta chains derived from one specimen sequenced in a study of early T cells in non-severe SARS-CoV-2 infection (dated by TCRdb to the early 2020s). Library prep was done by 5' RACE. These reads were obtained on a NextSeq 500. TCRdb reanalyzed the raw reads on its own, using fastp at Q25 for trimming and MiXCR for clone calling, and kept in-frame beta chains. Each CDR3 protein gets just one entry, which takes the most common genes and DNA from the rows behind it. The table for this sample lists 55,000 to 65,000 distinct CDR3 sequences; over 9.5% of them were counted only once. About 1.3% of the sample lies in the top ten. The source material was whole blood, sampled at baseline. These receptors came from an adult who was a healthcare worker with PCR-confirmed SARS-CoV-2 infection or an uninfected control (not recorded which).

This clonotype was picked up many times. The CDR3 coding sequence is TGTGCCAGCAGTGAAGTGGTTACCGGGGAGCTGTTTTTT. Protein sequence: CASSEVVTGELFF. V and J are TRBV6-4 and TRBJ2-2; no firm D call. The CDR3 covers 13 residues. The V end was cut by 3 bases, the J end by 5 bases, with 7 bases between. From germline, CDR1 is MRHNA and CDR2 SNTAGT.

The genes are TRBV5-6 and TRBJ2-7; 9 nucleotides agree with TRBD1. Germline V gene data show CDR1 as SGHDT and CDR2 as YYEEEE. This CDR3 comprises 13 residues. The J segment lost 7 bases and the V segment lost 4 bases, leaving 6 bases of the junction unmatched. CDR3 sequence (DNA): TGTGCCAGCAGCGTGGACAGGGGCGAAGAGCAGTACTTC. It codes for CASSVDRGEEQYF. Based on the CDR3 plus reference TRBV5-6 and TRBJ2-7, the full variable domain is DAGVTQSPTHLIKTRGQQVTLRCSPKSGHDTVSWYQQALGQGPQFIFQYYEEEERQRGNFPDRFSGHQFPNYSSELNVNALLLGDSALYLCASSVDRGEEQYFGPGTRLTVT.

J is TRBJ2-7 and V is TRBV5-1; no reliable D call. The V end was cut by 2 bases, the J end by 5 bases, with 11 bases between. The CDR3 consists of 13 residues. Germline V gene sequence: CDR1 SGHRS, CDR2 YFSETQ. The CDR3 reads CASSFTPQDEQYF. CDR3 nucleotide sequence: TGCGCCAGCAGCTTCACGCCTCAGGACGAGCAGTACTTC.

The rearrangement joins TRBV10-3 to TRBJ2-7, with 8 bases fitting TRBD1. Trimming at V came to 2 bases and at J to 4 bases, leaving 4 bases not matched to a gene. Germline-derived CDR1 and CDR2 are ENHRY and SYGVKD. CDR3 length equals 14 residues. The CDR3 loop reads CAISEGQGAYEQYF. The CDR3 nucleotides are TGTGCCATCAGTGAGGGGCAGGGGGCGTACGAGCAGTACTTC.

By sample fraction, this clonotype is medium-sized. This CDR3 is CATEQGARDTGELFF. For the CDR3, the DNA is TGTGCCACCGAGCAGGGAGCGCGGGACACCGGGGAGCTGTTTTTT. The chain joins TRBV24-1 to TRBJ2-2; D may be TRBD1 or TRBD2 (5 bases each). Germline CDR1 is KGHDR and CDR2 is SFDVKD. V was shortened by 9 bases and J by 3 bases, with 16 bases between the two germline ends. The CDR3 has 15 residues.

With respect to this clonotype: At one end, the junction sequence differs from germline, possibly due to a read error. CDR3 coding DNA: TGTGTCAGCAGTTCCGGGACAGGGGCTGAAAAACTGTTTTTT. This encodes CVSSSGTGAEKLFF. The rearrangement joins TRBV28 to TRBJ1-4; 10 bases align to TRBD1. The CDR3 consists of 14 residues. Germline V gene sequence: CDR1 MDHEN, CDR2 SYDVKM. Full variable domain (missing parts from reference TRBV28 and TRBJ1-4): DVKVTQSSRYLVKRTGEKVFLECVQDMDHENMFWYRQDPGLGLRLIYFSYDVKMKEKGDIPEGYSVSREKKERFSLILESASTNQTSMYLCVSSSGTGAEKLFFGSGTQLSVL.

This clonotype was picked up a small number of times. The chain employs TRBV7-2 and TRBJ2-5, with TRBD1 identical over 10 bases. This CDR3 comprises 15 residues. Germline assignment: CDR1 SGHTA and CDR2 FQGNSA. V lost 4 bases, J lost 5 bases, and 7 bases stayed unmatched. The CDR3 DNA is TGTGCCAGCAGCTACGACAGGGGGCGAATGGAGACCCAGTACTTC. As protein: CASSYDRGRMETQYF.